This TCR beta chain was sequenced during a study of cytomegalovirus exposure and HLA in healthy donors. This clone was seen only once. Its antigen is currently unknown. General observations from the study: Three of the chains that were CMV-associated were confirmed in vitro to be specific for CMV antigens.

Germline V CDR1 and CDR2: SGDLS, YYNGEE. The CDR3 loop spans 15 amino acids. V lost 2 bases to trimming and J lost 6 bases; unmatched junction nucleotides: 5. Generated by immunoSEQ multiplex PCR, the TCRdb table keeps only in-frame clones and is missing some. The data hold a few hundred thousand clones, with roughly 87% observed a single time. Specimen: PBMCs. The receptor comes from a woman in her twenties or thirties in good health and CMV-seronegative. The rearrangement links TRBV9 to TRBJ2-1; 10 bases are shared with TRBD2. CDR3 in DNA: TGTGCCAGCAGCGTCCAAGCGGGAGGGCCCAATGAGCAGTTCTTC. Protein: CASSVQAGGPNEQFF.